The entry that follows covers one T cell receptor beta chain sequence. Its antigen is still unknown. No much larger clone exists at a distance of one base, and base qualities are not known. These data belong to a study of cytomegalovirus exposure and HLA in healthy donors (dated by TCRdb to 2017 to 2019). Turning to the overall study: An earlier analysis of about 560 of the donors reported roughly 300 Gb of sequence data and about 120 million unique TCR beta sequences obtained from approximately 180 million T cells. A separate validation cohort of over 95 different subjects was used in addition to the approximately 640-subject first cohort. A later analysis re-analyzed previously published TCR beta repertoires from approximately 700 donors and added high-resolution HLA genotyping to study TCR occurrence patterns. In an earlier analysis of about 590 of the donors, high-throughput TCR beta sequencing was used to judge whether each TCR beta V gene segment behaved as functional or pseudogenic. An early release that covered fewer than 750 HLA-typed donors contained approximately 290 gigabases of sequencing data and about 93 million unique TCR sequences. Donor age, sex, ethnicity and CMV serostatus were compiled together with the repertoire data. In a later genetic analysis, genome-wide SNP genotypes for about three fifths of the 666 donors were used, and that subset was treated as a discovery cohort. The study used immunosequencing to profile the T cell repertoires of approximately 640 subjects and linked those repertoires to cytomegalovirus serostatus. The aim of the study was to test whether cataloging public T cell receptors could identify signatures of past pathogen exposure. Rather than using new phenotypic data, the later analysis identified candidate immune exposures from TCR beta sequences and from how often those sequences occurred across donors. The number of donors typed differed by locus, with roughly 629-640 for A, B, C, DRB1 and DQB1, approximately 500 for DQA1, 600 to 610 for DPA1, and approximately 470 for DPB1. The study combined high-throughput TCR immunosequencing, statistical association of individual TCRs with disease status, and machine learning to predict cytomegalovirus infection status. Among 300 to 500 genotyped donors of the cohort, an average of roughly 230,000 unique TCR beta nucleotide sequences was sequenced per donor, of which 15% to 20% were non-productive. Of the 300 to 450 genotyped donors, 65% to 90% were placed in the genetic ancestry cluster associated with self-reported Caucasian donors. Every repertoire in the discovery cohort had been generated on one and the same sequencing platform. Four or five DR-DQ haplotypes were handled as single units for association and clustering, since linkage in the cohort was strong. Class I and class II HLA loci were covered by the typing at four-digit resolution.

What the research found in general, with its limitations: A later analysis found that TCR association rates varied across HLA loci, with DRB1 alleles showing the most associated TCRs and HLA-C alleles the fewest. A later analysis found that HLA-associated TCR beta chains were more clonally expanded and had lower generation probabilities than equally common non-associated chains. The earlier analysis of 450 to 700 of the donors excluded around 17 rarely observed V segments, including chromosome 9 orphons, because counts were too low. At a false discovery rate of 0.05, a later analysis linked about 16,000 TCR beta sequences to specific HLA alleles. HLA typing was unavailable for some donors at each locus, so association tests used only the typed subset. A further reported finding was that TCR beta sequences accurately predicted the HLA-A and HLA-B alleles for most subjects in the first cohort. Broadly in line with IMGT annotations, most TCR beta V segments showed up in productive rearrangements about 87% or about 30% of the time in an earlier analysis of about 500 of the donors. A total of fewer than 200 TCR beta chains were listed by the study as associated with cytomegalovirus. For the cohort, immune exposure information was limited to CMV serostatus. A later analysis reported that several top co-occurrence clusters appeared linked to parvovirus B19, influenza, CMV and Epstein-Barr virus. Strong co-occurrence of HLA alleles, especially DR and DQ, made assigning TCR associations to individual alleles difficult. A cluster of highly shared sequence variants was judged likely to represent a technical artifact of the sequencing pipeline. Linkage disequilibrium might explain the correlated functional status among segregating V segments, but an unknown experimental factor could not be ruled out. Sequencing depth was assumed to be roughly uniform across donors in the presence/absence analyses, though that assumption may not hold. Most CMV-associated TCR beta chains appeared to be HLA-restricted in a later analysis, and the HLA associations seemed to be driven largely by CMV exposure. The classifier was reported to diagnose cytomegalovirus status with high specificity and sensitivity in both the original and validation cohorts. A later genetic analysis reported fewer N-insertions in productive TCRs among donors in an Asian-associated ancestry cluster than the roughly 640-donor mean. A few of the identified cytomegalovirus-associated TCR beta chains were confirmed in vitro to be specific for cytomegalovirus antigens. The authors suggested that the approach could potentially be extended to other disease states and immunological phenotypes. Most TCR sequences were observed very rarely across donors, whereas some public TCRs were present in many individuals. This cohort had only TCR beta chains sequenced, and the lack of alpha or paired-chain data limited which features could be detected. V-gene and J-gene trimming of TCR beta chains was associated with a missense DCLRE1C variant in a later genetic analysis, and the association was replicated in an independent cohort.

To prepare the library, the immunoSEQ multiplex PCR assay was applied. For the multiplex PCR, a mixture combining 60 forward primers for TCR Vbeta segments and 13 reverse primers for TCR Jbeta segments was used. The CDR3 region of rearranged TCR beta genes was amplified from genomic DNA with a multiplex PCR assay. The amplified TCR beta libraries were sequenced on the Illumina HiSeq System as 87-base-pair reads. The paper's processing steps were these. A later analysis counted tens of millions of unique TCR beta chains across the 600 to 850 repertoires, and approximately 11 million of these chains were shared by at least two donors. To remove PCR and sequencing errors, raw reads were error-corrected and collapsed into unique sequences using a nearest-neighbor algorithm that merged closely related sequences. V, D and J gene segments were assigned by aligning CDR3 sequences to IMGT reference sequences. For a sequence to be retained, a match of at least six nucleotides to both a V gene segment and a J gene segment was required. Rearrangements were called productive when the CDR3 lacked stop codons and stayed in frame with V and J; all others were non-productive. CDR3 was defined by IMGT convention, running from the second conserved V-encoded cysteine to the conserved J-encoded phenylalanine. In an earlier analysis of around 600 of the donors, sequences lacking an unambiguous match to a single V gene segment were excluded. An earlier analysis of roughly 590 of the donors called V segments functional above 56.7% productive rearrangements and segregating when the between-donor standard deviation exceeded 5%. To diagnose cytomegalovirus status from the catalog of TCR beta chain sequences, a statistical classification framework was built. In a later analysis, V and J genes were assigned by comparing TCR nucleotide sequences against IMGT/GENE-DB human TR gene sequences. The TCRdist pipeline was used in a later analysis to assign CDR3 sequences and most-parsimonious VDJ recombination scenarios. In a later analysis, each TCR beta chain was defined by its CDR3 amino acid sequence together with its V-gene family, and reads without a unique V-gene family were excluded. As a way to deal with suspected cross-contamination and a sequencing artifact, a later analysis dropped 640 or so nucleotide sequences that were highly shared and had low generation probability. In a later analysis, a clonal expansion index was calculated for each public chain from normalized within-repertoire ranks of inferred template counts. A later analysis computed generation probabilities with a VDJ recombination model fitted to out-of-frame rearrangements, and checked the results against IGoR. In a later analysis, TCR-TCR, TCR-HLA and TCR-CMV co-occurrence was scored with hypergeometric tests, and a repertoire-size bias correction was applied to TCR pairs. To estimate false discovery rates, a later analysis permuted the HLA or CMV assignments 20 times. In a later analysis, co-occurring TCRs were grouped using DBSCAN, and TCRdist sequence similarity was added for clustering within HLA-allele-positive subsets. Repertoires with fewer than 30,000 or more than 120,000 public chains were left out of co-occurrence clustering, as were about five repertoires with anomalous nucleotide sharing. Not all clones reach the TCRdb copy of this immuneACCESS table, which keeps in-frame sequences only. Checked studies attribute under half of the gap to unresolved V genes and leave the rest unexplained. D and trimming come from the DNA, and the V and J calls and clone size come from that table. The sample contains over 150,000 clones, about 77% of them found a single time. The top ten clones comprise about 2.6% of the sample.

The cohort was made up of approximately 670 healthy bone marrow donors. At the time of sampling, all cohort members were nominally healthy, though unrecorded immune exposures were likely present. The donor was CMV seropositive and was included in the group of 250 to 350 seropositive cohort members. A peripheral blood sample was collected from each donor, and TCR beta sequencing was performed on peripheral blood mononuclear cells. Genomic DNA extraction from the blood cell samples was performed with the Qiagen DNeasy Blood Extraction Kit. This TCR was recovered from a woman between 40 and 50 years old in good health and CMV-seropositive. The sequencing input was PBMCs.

CDR3 loop: CASSQTHGRQTNPYGYTF. The nucleotide sequence reads TGCGCCAGCAGCCAAACACATGGGCGGCAGACTAACCCCTATGGCTACACCTTC. Recombination joined TRBV4-3 with TRBJ1-2; the D gene cannot be named for sure. CDR3 length: 18 amino acids, cysteine to phenylalanine. The retained sequence is limited to the CDR3, 54 bases, with the frame set at the first base. The junction carries 23 bases between V and J, which are trimmed by 2 bases and 4 bases respectively. The germline V gene supplies CDR1 LGHNA and CDR2 YSLEER.